These T cell receptor beta chains were read from a single sample in a study of shared clonotypes between healthy human individuals. The table came from immunoSEQ multiplex PCR; TCRdb's copy has only in-frame clones and leaves some out. Of about 2.4 million clones listed, under 95% are singletons. The source material was naive CD4+ T cells from PBMCs. These receptors came from a man aged 18-30 years in good health. Some clones in this sample may be carry-over from other donors' samples. The CDR3 runs from the conserved cysteine through the conserved F or W. The order of the fields is D gene, clone size, V gene, J gene, CDR3 DNA, CDR3 protein. The D gene is left open where the match is weak. For some rows the clone size is stated as once, few or many, or as a class when expanded; others skip it.

-	-	TRBV7-9	TRBJ2-7	TGTGCCAGCAGCGCCGGTTCGGCAGCCAGCAGCTTC	CASSAGSAASSF
TRBD2	-	TRBV6-1	TRBJ2-3	TGTGCCAGCAGTGTTGCGGGAGGGGGGGATACGCAGTATTTT	CASSVAGGGDTQYF
-	-	TRBV18	TRBJ2-5	TGTGCCAGCTCACCAACCCACGGTCCGGAGACCCAGTACTTC	CASSPTHGPETQYF
-	-	TRBV5-1	TRBJ2-2	TGCGCCAGCAGCCCCGGACAGTTCGCGAACACCGGGGAGCTGTTTTTT	CASSPGQFANTGELFF
-	-	TRBV30	TRBJ1-1	TGTGCCTGGAGTCGGGGGTATACCGAAGCTTTCTTT	CAWSRGYTEAFF
-	-	TRBV10-3	TRBJ2-3	TGTGCCATCAGGACTCAAAGCGCTGGCGATACGCAGTATTTT	CAIRTQSAGDTQYF
TRBD1	-	TRBV7-8	TRBJ1-2	TGTGCCAGCAGCGCTAACAGGGGAATCGGGTATGGCTACACCTTC	CASSANRGIGYGYTF
TRBD1	-	TRBV6-1	TRBJ2-1	TGTGCCAGCAGCCGACAGGGGTCATCTGTCGATGAGCAGTTCTTC	CASSRQGSSVDEQFF
-	-	TRBV30	TRBJ1-2	TGTGCCTGGAAAATCGGCCTTGCGGGGGGCTATGGCTACACCTTC	CAWKIGLAGGYGYTF
TRBD1	-	TRBV28	TRBJ2-6	TGTGCCAGCAGTTTAAGGGACAGGAGCTCTGGGGCCAACGTCCTGACTTTC	CASSLRDRSSGANVLTF
TRBD2	-	TRBV5-1	TRBJ2-1	TGCGCCAGCAGCTTCAGCGGGAGGCCGCCGGGCCATGAGCAGTTCTTC	CASSFSGRPPGHEQFF
-	once	TRBV5-8	TRBJ1-5	TGTGCCAGCAGCTTTCCAGGGAGCAATCAGCCCCAGCATTTT	CASSFPGSNQPQHF
-	-	TRBV11-2	TRBJ2-7	TGTGCCAGCAGCGCCCTACAAAGTGGTGAGTGGGGAAACCGCGAGCAGTACTTC	CASSALQSGEWGNREQYF
-	-	TRBV27	TRBJ1-1	TGTGCCAGCAGAGGCCTCTGGCCTTCGCTGGCGCCTGAAGCTTTCTTT	CASRGLWPSLAPEAFF
-	-	TRBV27	TRBJ2-7	TGTGCCAGCGGTCGGGGTGGGGGGGCGAGGGAGCAGTACTTC	CASGRGGGAREQYF
-	-	TRBV5-1	TRBJ2-7	TGCGCCAGCAGATTGGACCGCACCTACGAGCAGTACTTC	CASRLDRTYEQYF
-	-	TRBV7-3	TRBJ2-2	TGTGCCAGCAGCTTAATAGGGGGAGTAAAGGGCGGGGAGCTGTTTTTT	CASSLIGGVKGGELFF
-	-	TRBV5-6	TRBJ1-1	TGTGCCAGCAGCTTGGTACAGGGCGTGAACACTGAAGCTTTCTTT	CASSLVQGVNTEAFF
-	-	TRBV6-4	TRBJ1-1	TGTGCCAGCAGTTTTTCGAGGAACACTGAAGCTTTCTTT	CASSFSRNTEAFF
-	-	TRBV15	TRBJ2-3	TGTGCCACTCTTAATGGACAGAGCAGCACAGATACGCAGTATTTT	CATLNGQSSTDTQYF
TRBD2	-	TRBV7-2	TRBJ2-3	TGTGCCAGCAGCTTGGTAGCGGGACCGGCAGATACGCAGTATTTT	CASSLVAGPADTQYF
-	-	TRBV5-6	TRBJ2-1	TGTGCCAGCAGCTTGGTGTCGGAGGGTTCGCAGTTCTTC	CASSLVSEGSQFF
TRBD2	-	TRBV5-1	TRBJ2-1	TGCGCCAGCAGCTTGGCTTCTAGCGGGGGTTACAATGAGCAGTTCTTC	CASSLASSGGYNEQFF
TRBD2	-	TRBV4-2	TRBJ2-3	TGTGCCAGCAGCCAATCCGGGACTAGCTTAATAGATACGCAGTATTTT	CASSQSGTSLIDTQYF
-	-	TRBV20-1	TRBJ1-1	TGCAGTGCTAGTCAGAAGATCGGGGCTTTCTTT	CSASQKIGAFF
TRBD2	-	TRBV5-6	TRBJ2-1	TGTGCCAGCAGCCCGGTTACGAGCGGGAGGGCCTACAATGAGCAGTTCTTC	CASSPVTSGRAYNEQFF
TRBD1	-	TRBV28	TRBJ2-5	TGTGCCAGCAGCCTGGAACAGGGGCGAGAGACCCAGTACTTC	CASSLEQGRETQYF
TRBD1	-	TRBV25-1	TRBJ1-1	TGTGCCGCCCAGGGGGCGAGTTCCACTTCTGAAGCTTTCTTT	CAAQGASSTSEAFF
TRBD1	-	TRBV7-9	TRBJ2-1	TGTGCCAGCAGACAAAGACAGGGGTACAACAATGAGCAGTTCTTC	CASRQRQGYNNEQFF
-	-	TRBV28	TRBJ2-5	TGTGCCAGCAGTTTCAGATCCCAAGAGACCCAGTACTTC	CASSFRSQETQYF
-	once	TRBV30	TRBJ2-7	TGTGCCTGGAGTGCGGATAACAGCTATTTGGGGCCAAAGTACTTC	CAWSADNSYLGPKYF
-	-	TRBV15	TRBJ2-5	TGTGCCACCAGCAGAGATTTTGGGGGTGGGCAAGAGACCCAGTACTTC	CATSRDFGGGQETQYF
-	-	TRBV28	TRBJ1-4	TGTGCCGTACGGGCAGGGTATGAAAAACTGTTTTTT	CAVRAGYEKLFF
-	-	TRBV10-2	TRBJ2-1	TGCGCCAGCATCTTCTCAGGGGGGGGCGAGCAGTTCTTC	CASIFSGGGEQFF
TRBD1	once	TRBV28	TRBJ1-5	TGTGCCAGCAGGGCACTTTCCCGGGACAGGGGGGGTCAGCCCCAGCATTTT	CASRALSRDRGGQPQHF
-	once	TRBV21-1	TRBJ2-3	TGTGCCAGCAGCCGAGTGCAGCGAGTTAGCACAGATACGCAGTATTTT	CASSRVQRVSTDTQYF
-	once	TRBV21-1	TRBJ1-1	TGTGCCAGCAGCAAATTAGGAGGGCGGGAAAGACGTGAAGCTTTCTTT	CASSKLGGRERREAFF
-	once	TRBV6-1	TRBJ1-5	TGTGCCAGCAGTGAAGCGCTTTTTGGGGTAAGCAATCAGCCCCAGCATTTT	CASSEALFGVSNQPQHF
-	-	TRBV18	TRBJ2-7	TGTGCCAGCTCACCACTAGCGAGGTCCTACGAGCAGTACTTC	CASSPLARSYEQYF
-	-	TRBV7-9	TRBJ1-2	TGTGCCAGCAGCTCCGGCTCCGGTCGGGGGAGCTATGGCTACACCTTC	CASSSGSGRGSYGYTF
TRBD1	-	TRBV10-1	TRBJ1-1	TGCGCCGACAGGGGATGGACTGAAGCTTTCTTT	CADRGWTEAFF
-	once	TRBV28	TRBJ2-1	TGTGCCAGTACAGCGGCCTATCCAATATACAATGAGCAGTTCTTC	CASTAAYPIYNEQFF
TRBD1	-	TRBV5-1	TRBJ1-1	TGCGCCAGCAGCTACGGACAGGGGTATAACACTGAAGCTTTCTTT	CASSYGQGYNTEAFF
TRBD2	-	TRBV29-1	TRBJ2-3	TGCAGCGTTGACATGCCGGGAGGGCCGGATACGCAGTATTTT	CSVDMPGGPDTQYF
TRBD2	-	TRBV9	TRBJ2-1	TGTGCCAGCAGCGTAGGGGGACTAGGGTACAATGAGCAGTTCTTC	CASSVGGLGYNEQFF